The clone carrying this T cell receptor beta chain was detected many times. The CDR3 is 14 amino acids. The V gene lost 2 bases and the J gene lost 3 bases, with 10 bases spanning the gap. Germline CDR1 and CDR2: LGHDT and YNNKEL (reference sequence). The sample originates from a study of blood T cell repertoires in COVID-19. While infection was still active, Seattle patients were enrolled and then followed longitudinally. In the original workflow: Estimated nucleated cell counts came from reference gene primer amplification. Profiled with immunoSEQ multiplex PCR; TCRdb holds only in-frame clones, not every one. D and trimming come from the DNA, and the V and J calls and clone size come from that table. The sample records 150,000 to 200,000 clones, roughly 80% being singletons.

The chain uses TRBV3-1 (or the pseudogene TRBV3-2) and TRBJ2-5, with unresolved D. This sequence was found in a woman in her 70s with COVID-19, enrolled during active disease. The material sequenced was peripheral blood. CDR3 protein: CASSQPRLKETQYF. The CDR3 DNA reads TGTGCCAGCAGCCAACCCAGGTTAAAAGAGACCCAGTACTTC.